Below, 18 T cell receptor beta chains from the same sample are listed, as sequenced in a study of blood T cell repertoires in COVID-19 (dated by TCRdb to about 2020). Library prep was done by the immunoSEQ multiplex PCR assay. This immuneACCESS table, as held by TCRdb, lists in-frame sequences with V and J called but not all clones. Of the missing ones, under half trace to an unresolved V gene in checked studies; the others have no known cause. The sample table records roughly 300,000 clones; roughly four fifths of these occur just once. The top ten hold more than 8% of the sample. Sequencing used peripheral blood. Every receptor here comes from a woman aged 45-65 years who had recovered from COVID-19.

The rearrangement joins TRBV6-4 to TRBJ2-7, with no clear D. Between the trimmed V and J ends, which lost 6 bases and 1 base, there was a span of 13 bases. Germline V gene lookup returns CDR1 MRHNA and CDR2 SNTAGT. The CDR3 spans 14 residues. This chain's CDR3 is CASSPQANSYEQYF. CDR3 DNA sequence: TGTGCCAGCAGCCCGCAGGCGAATTCCTACGAGCAGTACTTC.

This chain uses TRBV5-1 with TRBJ2-7; D is unclear. Between the trimmed V and J ends, which lost 0 bases and 6 bases, there was a span of 13 bases. Germline V gives CDR1 SGHRS, CDR2 YFSETQ. The CDR3 extends over 14 amino acids. CDR3 sequence (DNA): TGCGCCAGCAGCTTGGGACGAAGCTCGGGCGAGCAGTACTTC. Translating it yields CASSLGRSSGEQYF.

The chain couples TRBV2 to TRBJ1-5; tentatively, D is TRBD1 (6 bases). This CDR3 has 14 amino acids. V lost 5 bases to trimming and J lost 2 bases, with 10 bases between them. Germline V gene lookup returns CDR1 SNHLY and CDR2 FYNNEI. The CDR3 bases are TGTGCCAGCAGTTGGGGGGGCGGCAATCAGCCCCAGCATTTT. This translates into CASSWGGGNQPQHF.

CDR3 residues: CATSSTETGRTSTDTQYF. The CDR3 region has the DNA TGTGCCACCAGCTCTACCGAGACAGGACGGACTAGCACAGATACGCAGTATTTT. This rearrangement joins TRBV15 to TRBJ2-3; weak D call: TRBD1 (6 bases). Looked up from germline, CDR1 is LNHNV and CDR2 is YYDKDF (reference sequence). The V end lost 5 bases, the J end lost 0 bases, and 21 bases lay between the germline ends. The CDR3 covers 18 residues.

The chain employs TRBV7-9 and TRBJ2-2; 8 bases are a match to TRBD1. This CDR3 has 14 residues. Germline CDR1 and CDR2: SEHNR and FQNEAQ (reference sequence). After removal of 2 bases from V and 7 bases from J, the junction contained 3 bases not matched to a gene. The CDR3 region has the DNA TGTGCCAGCAGCTTACGACAGGGGTTCGGGGAGCTGTTTTTT. Residues: CASSLRQGFGELFF.

This sequence joins TRBV2 and TRBJ1-1; D remains ambiguous. CDR1 and CDR2 (germline): SNHLY, FYNNEI. The CDR3 spans 11 residues. The V and J ends lost 6 bases and 1 base respectively, with 3 bases between them. In DNA, the CDR3 is TGTGCCAGCAGCAGGAACACTGAAGCTTTCTTT. Its protein product is CASSRNTEAFF.

The chain has TRBV27 and TRBJ2-3, with TRBD2 as a possible D gene (5 bases). V dropped 6 bases and J dropped 1 base, with 20 bases sitting between them. The CDR3 loop spans 17 amino acids. Germline values: CDR1 MNHEY, CDR2 SMNVEV (reference sequence). The CDR3 DNA is TGTGCCAGCAGCCTAGGGAGCTGGTATGAGGGCACAGATACGCAGTATTTT. This codes for CASSLGSWYEGTDTQYF.

J is TRBJ2-7 and V is TRBV7-9, with a tentative D call TRBD1 (6 bases). The CDR3 length is 14 residues. CDR1 is SEHNR and CDR2 is FQNEAQ in the germline V gene (reference sequence). Trimming removed 4 bases from V and 6 bases from J, with 16 bases in between. In nucleotides, the CDR3 is TGTGCCAGCAGCTCAACATATACAGGGATCGAGCAGTACTTC. This translates into CASSSTYTGIEQYF. The variable domain in full, with the rest retrieved from reference TRBV7-9 and TRBJ2-7, is DTGVSQNPRHKITKRGQNVTFRCDPISEHNRLYWYRQTLGQGPEFLTYFQNEAQLEKSRLLSDRFSAERPKGSFSTLEIQRTEQGDSAMYLCASSSTYTGIEQYFGPGTRLTVT.

This chain connects TRBV28 to TRBJ1-3; 7 positions agree with TRBD1. CDR3 size: 14 residues. The J segment lost 0 bases and the V segment lost 8 bases, leaving 4 bases of the junction unmatched. CDR1 is MDHEN, CDR2 SYDVKM, per germline. The CDR3 here is CASRDSRSGNTIYF. The CDR3 DNA reads as TGTGCCAGCCGGGACAGCCGCTCTGGAAACACCATATATTTT.

The chain employs TRBV19 and TRBJ2-1; 7 bases are a match to TRBD1. V was pared by 6 bases and J by 6 bases, with 2 bases of the junction left unmatched. The length of the CDR3 is 12 residues. Germline-derived CDR1 and CDR2 are LNHDA and SQIVND (reference sequence). CDR3 loop: CASRSGGNEQFF. For the CDR3, the DNA is TGTGCCAGTAGATCAGGGGGCAATGAGCAGTTCTTC.

The J gene is TRBJ2-1, the V gene TRBV5-4, with D perhaps matching TRBD2 (7 bases). Germline V CDR1 and CDR2: SGHNT, YYREEE (reference sequence). V was clipped by 4 bases and J by 2 bases, with 22 bases between them. The CDR3 sequence is 18 residues long. This CDR3 reads CASSGGRGSGKPYNEQFF. CDR3 nucleotide sequence: TGTGCCAGCAGCGGGGGGAGGGGGAGCGGCAAACCCTACAATGAGCAGTTCTTC.

The rearrangement joins TRBV12-3 or TRBV12-4 to TRBJ1-1; tentative D call: TRBD1 (6 bases). Trimming removed 3 bases from V and 3 bases from J, with 8 bases in between. The CDR3 length is 13 residues. The CDR3 sequence: CASSFSGDTEAFF. The CDR3, as DNA: TGTGCCAGCAGTTTCTCAGGGGACACTGAAGCTTTCTTT.

The chain recombines TRBV18 with TRBJ2-1, with 8 positions matching TRBD2. V lost 2 bases and J lost 1; bases outside the gene matches: 10. The CDR3 sequence is 18 residues long. Germline CDR1 KGHSH, CDR2 LQKENI. CDR3 DNA sequence: TGTGCCAGCTCACCAAGAGCGGGGGCCGCAGAGTCCTACAATGAGCAGTTCTTC. Encoded protein: CASSPRAGAAESYNEQFF.

This rearrangement joins TRBV6-2 or TRBV6-3 to TRBJ1-2; unclear D gene. V was clipped by 2 bases and J by 4 bases, with 17 bases between them. This CDR3 is 16 amino acids long. Per the germline V gene, CDR1 is MNHEY and CDR2 is SVGEGT. Written as DNA, the CDR3 is TGTGCCAGCAGTTACGGTGGCTCCGACGACTTCTATGGCTACACCTTC. Residues: CASSYGGSDDFYGYTF.

The V call is TRBV19, the J call TRBJ1-2; 9 bases map to TRBD1. The CDR3 has 12 residues. The germline gives CDR1 LNHDA, CDR2 SQIVND (reference sequence). With V trimmed by 3 bases and J by 8 bases, 1 base remained unmatched. The DNA of the CDR3 is TGTGCCAGTAGTATCGGGACAGGGGGCTACACCTTC. As protein: CASSIGTGGYTF.

In this sample, this clone turned up a few times. The rearrangement uses TRBV30 and TRBJ1-5; D gene unclear. CDR1 and CDR2 from the germline V gene are GTSNPN and SVGIG (reference sequence). This CDR3 comprises 17 residues. V lost 0 bases to trimming and J lost 4 bases, with 19 bases between them. The CDR3: CAWSVSGIGVFNQPQHF. CDR3 DNA sequence: TGTGCCTGGAGTGTATCGGGGATAGGAGTCTTTAATCAGCCCCAGCATTTT. Drawing the rest from reference TRBV30 and TRBJ1-5, the complete variable domain is SQTIHQWPATLVQPVGSPLSLECTVEGTSNPNLYWYRQAAGRGLQLLFYSVGIGQISSEVPQNLSASRPQDRQFILSSKKLLLSDSGFYLCAWSVSGIGVFNQPQHFGDGTRLSIL.

The rearrangement links TRBV7-9 to TRBJ2-5; 7 bases line up with TRBD1. Germline loops: CDR1 SEHNR, CDR2 FQNEAQ (reference sequence). This CDR3 comprises 16 residues. The V segment lost 5 bases and the J segment 4 bases; nucleotides outside the gene matches: 13. CDR3 bases: TGTGCCAGCAGCGAGACAGGGACAACCATAGGAGAGACCCAGTACTTC. Translating it yields CASSETGTTIGETQYF.

The chain is built from TRBV2 and TRBJ2-1; 7 bases map to TRBD2. The CDR3 totals 15 residues. Trimming cost V 2 bases and J 8 bases; bases outside gene matches: 9. In germline, CDR1 is SNHLY, CDR2 FYNNEI. The DNA for the CDR3 is TGTGCCAGCAGTGAAATTAGGGAGGGGACGGATGAGCAGTTCTTC. It specifies CASSEIREGTDEQFF.